The rows below give T cell receptor beta chains drawn from one sample of a study of blood T cell repertoires in COVID-19. Sequencing used immunoSEQ multiplex PCR; TCRdb keeps in-frame clones, though not all of them. The profile shows some 270,000 clones, 80% to 90% of them singletons. The sample was PBMCs or T cells enriched from blood (not recorded which). These receptors came from a woman aged 35 to 49 who had been exposed to COVID-19. CDR3s include the opening cysteine and the closing phenylalanine or tryptophan. The D gene is left open where the match is weak. Where a row states a size, it is once, few, many or the class of an expanded clone; other rows omit it.

CDR3 protein,CDR3 DNA,J gene,D gene,V gene,clone size
CASSPEGVKRQPQHF,TGTGCCAGCTCACCGGAAGGGGTAAAGAGGCAGCCCCAGCATTTT,TRBJ1-5,.,TRBV18,few
CASSLLVGDPEKLFF,TGTGCCAGCAGCTTGTTGGTAGGGGATCCCGAAAAACTGTTTTTT,TRBJ1-4,.,TRBV5-6,.
CASRGPLITGELFF,TGTGCCAGCAGGGGCCCTTTAATCACCGGGGAGCTGTTTTTT,TRBJ2-2,.,TRBV2,.
CASSLGQGQGTEAFF,TGTGCCAGCAGCTTGGGGCAGGGACAGGGAACTGAAGCTTTCTTT,TRBJ1-1,TRBD1,TRBV5-1,.
CASSHTGRGSYNEQFF,TGTGCCAGCAGCCACACAGGGAGGGGCTCCTACAATGAGCAGTTCTTC,TRBJ2-1,.,TRBV7-8,.
CASSAGQERDTQYF,TGTGCCAGCAGCGCGGGACAGGAAAGAGATACGCAGTATTTT,TRBJ2-3,TRBD1,TRBV5-8,.
CASSMKGPSSGNTIYF,TGTGCCAGTAGTATGAAGGGGCCTAGCTCTGGAAACACCATATATTTT,TRBJ1-3,.,TRBV19,.
CASSYSSFSGNTIYF,TGTGCCAGCAGTTACTCGTCATTCTCTGGAAACACCATATATTTT,TRBJ1-3,.,TRBV6-2/TRBV6-3,.
CAWPRGRNYGYTF,TGTGCCTGGCCCAGGGGGCGAAACTATGGCTACACCTTC,TRBJ1-2,TRBD1,TRBV30,once
CASSLPLAGGGEQFF,TGCGCCAGCAGCTTGCCCCTAGCGGGGGGGGGTGAGCAGTTCTTC,TRBJ2-1,TRBD2,TRBV5-1,once
CASSKQGAFGGYTF,TGTGCCAGCAGTAAACAGGGGGCTTTTGGCGGCTACACCTTC,TRBJ1-2,TRBD1,TRBV2,.
CASSLGRQGSGANVLTF,TGTGCCAGCAGCTTGGGGCGTCAGGGGTCTGGGGCCAACGTCCTGACTTTC,TRBJ2-6,.,TRBV7-2,once
CASSRTTSGRIDNEQFF,TGTGCCAGCAGCCGAACAACTAGCGGGAGGATCGACAATGAGCAGTTCTTC,TRBJ2-1,TRBD2,TRBV7-6,.
CASSSAWTLQSNEQFF,TGCGCCAGCAGCTCGGCCTGGACACTCCAAAGCAATGAGCAGTTCTTC,TRBJ2-1,.,TRBV5-1,few
CASSPGTDNNEQFF,TGTGCCAGCTCACCCGGGACAGATAACAATGAGCAGTTCTTC,TRBJ2-1,TRBD1,TRBV18,.
CASSQHEGQGDTQYF,TGCGCCAGCAGCCAGCATGAAGGGCAGGGAGATACGCAGTATTTT,TRBJ2-3,.,TRBV4-1,.
CASRGGYPGPQHF,TGTGCCAGCAGGGGAGGATACCCGGGGCCCCAGCATTTT,TRBJ1-5,.,TRBV6-5,.
CASSLLVAGTTDTQYF,TGTGCCAGCAGCTTACTGGTAGCGGGAACCACAGATACGCAGTATTTT,TRBJ2-3,TRBD2,TRBV7-2,.
CASSLGQGNQPQHF,TGTGCCAGCAGCTTAGGGCAGGGTAATCAGCCCCAGCATTTT,TRBJ1-5,.,TRBV7-9,.
CASSQAVAGGQETQYF,TGTGCCAGCAGCCAAGCTGTGGCAGGGGGCCAAGAGACCCAGTACTTC,TRBJ2-5,TRBD1,TRBV3-1/TRBV3-2,once
CASSRKLAGGRETQYF,TGTGCCAGCAGCCGTAAACTAGCGGGGGGGCGCGAGACCCAGTACTTC,TRBJ2-5,TRBD2,TRBV13,.
CASSSRDRGRGNTEAFF,TGTGCCAGCAGCTCCAGGGACAGGGGGCGCGGAAACACTGAAGCTTTCTTT,TRBJ1-1,TRBD1,TRBV9,.
CASSKALRLEHRRAFF,TGTGCCAGCAGCAAAGCGCTCCGGCTGGAGCATCGGAGGGCTTTCTTT,TRBJ1-1,.,TRBV21-1,.
CSFLRVAEAFF,TGCAGCTTTTTGAGAGTAGCTGAAGCTTTCTTT,TRBJ1-1,.,TRBV29-1,.
CASSLTGLNTEAFF,TGTGCCAGCAGCTTAACGGGCCTTAACACTGAAGCTTTCTTT,TRBJ1-1,.,TRBV7-3,.
CASSTPGSLYEQYF,TGTGCCAGCAGTACTCCCGGGTCACTCTACGAGCAGTACTTC,TRBJ2-7,.,TRBV28,.
CASRRSGGNQPQHF,TGTGCCAGTAGAAGATCGGGGGGCAATCAGCCCCAGCATTTT,TRBJ1-5,.,TRBV19,few
CASPSPAGDPNEQFF,TGCGCCAGCCCAAGTCCAGCGGGGGACCCCAATGAGCAGTTCTTC,TRBJ2-1,TRBD2,TRBV10-1,once
CASSLKVGVNSPLHF,TGTGCCAGCAGTTTAAAAGTCGGGGTTAATTCACCCCTCCACTTT,TRBJ1-6,.,TRBV28,.
CATSSTAGGETQYF,TGTGCCACCAGCAGCACGGCAGGGGGAGAGACCCAGTACTTC,TRBJ2-5,TRBD1,TRBV15,.
CASSSKDSKNEQFF,TGTGCCAGCAGCTCGAAGGACAGCAAGAATGAGCAGTTCTTC,TRBJ2-1,.,TRBV7-9,.
CASSYSGKNYGYTF,TGTGCCAGCAGTTACTCCGGGAAAAACTATGGCTACACCTTC,TRBJ1-2,.,TRBV6-5,once
CASSLMEGYNEQFF,TGCGCCAGCAGCTTGATGGAGGGCTACAATGAGCAGTTCTTC,TRBJ2-1,.,TRBV5-1,.
CASSLAGGHKTQYF,TGTGCCAGCAGCCTAGCGGGGGGGCATAAGACCCAGTACTTC,TRBJ2-5,TRBD2,TRBV3-1/TRBV3-2,.
CASSYSMGAQDQPQHF,TGTGCCAGCAGTTACTCGATGGGGGCGCAAGATCAGCCCCAGCATTTT,TRBJ1-5,.,TRBV6-2/TRBV6-3,.
CASSSGQVGQPQHF,TGCGCCAGCAGCTCGGGACAGGTGGGTCAGCCCCAGCATTTT,TRBJ1-5,TRBD1,TRBV5-1,.
CASSLGGGFYNEQFF,TGTGCCAGCAGCTTAGGAGGGGGCTTCTACAATGAGCAGTTCTTC,TRBJ2-1,TRBD1,TRBV7-6,.
CATSTSINYGYTF,TGTGCCACCAGCACCTCTATCAACTATGGCTACACCTTC,TRBJ1-2,.,TRBV15,.
CASMPGSSYEQYF,TGTGCCAGCATGCCGGGGAGCTCCTACGAGCAGTACTTC,TRBJ2-7,.,TRBV6-1,.
CASTRDRQQFF,TGTGCCAGCACTAGGGACAGGCAGCAGTTCTTC,TRBJ2-1,TRBD1,TRBV25-1,few
CASSGQGPPGNEQFF,TGTGCCAGCAGTGGACAGGGGCCACCAGGTAATGAGCAGTTCTTC,TRBJ2-1,TRBD1,TRBV28,.
CASSLAPTSDNEQFF,TGCGCCAGCAGCCTGGCCCCGACTAGCGACAATGAGCAGTTCTTC,TRBJ2-1,TRBD2,TRBV4-1,.
CASSLLRSSTDTQYF,TGTGCCAGCAGCTTATTGAGGTCTAGCACAGATACGCAGTATTTT,TRBJ2-3,.,TRBV7-2,once
CASTTGDRAWAPLHF,TGTGCCAGCACCACAGGGGACAGGGCGTGGGCACCCCTCCACTTT,TRBJ1-6,TRBD1,TRBV9,.
CAWSYGQNEKLFF,TGTGCCTGGAGTTACGGACAGAATGAAAAACTGTTTTTT,TRBJ1-4,.,TRBV30,.
CASSLMWTGEGSNQPQHF,TGTGCCAGCAGTTTAATGTGGACAGGGGAGGGTAGCAATCAGCCCCAGCATTTT,TRBJ1-5,TRBD1,TRBV27,.
CASSLDAGGTDTQYF,TGTGCCAGCAGCTTGGATGCGGGAGGCACAGATACGCAGTATTTT,TRBJ2-3,TRBD2,TRBV5-5,.
CASSPTLWRYEGTEAFF,TGTGCCAGCAGCCCTACACTTTGGAGATACGAGGGCACTGAAGCTTTCTTT,TRBJ1-1,.,TRBV3-1/TRBV3-2,once
CASSLQGSYNEQFF,TGTGCCAGCAGCTTACAGGGTTCCTACAATGAGCAGTTCTTC,TRBJ2-1,.,TRBV5-4,few
CASSSIGGSTDTQYF,TGTGCCAGCAGCTCTATCGGGGGGAGCACAGATACGCAGTATTTT,TRBJ2-3,TRBD2,TRBV7-3,.
CASSPGTGRGANYGYTF,TGTGCCAGCAGCCCCGGGACAGGGAGGGGAGCTAACTATGGCTACACCTTC,TRBJ1-2,TRBD1,TRBV7-9,.
CASSLGSAQNIQYF,TGTGCCAGCAGCTTAGGTAGCGCCCAGAACATTCAGTACTTC,TRBJ2-4,.,TRBV7-2,.